The 2 T cell receptor beta chains given below trace back to one sample, sequenced in a study of blood T cell repertoires in COVID-19. The method was immunoSEQ multiplex PCR; TCRdb's version includes in-frame clones alone and lacks a portion of them. Among under 25,000 clones, 70% to 90% were seen once, and the ten largest hold roughly 7.9%. Sequences were obtained from peripheral blood. These receptors were obtained from a human donor with active COVID-19. The donor label of this sample is uncertain.

Comment on this clone: A much larger clone is a single base away; this may be a read error. This sample includes further DNA sequences coding for the same CDR3. V usage is TRBV10-2 and J usage is TRBJ1-5; possible D gene TRBD1, 5 bases. Germline V gene lookup returns CDR1 WSHSY and CDR2 SAAADI. V lost 3 bases to trimming and J lost 4 bases, with 10 bases between them. This CDR3 is built from 14 residues. CDR3 nucleotide sequence: TGCGCCAGCAGTGAATCGGGGGTTAATCAGCCCCAGCATTTT. The encoded protein is CASSESGVNQPQHF.

This clone was seen a single time. The chain uses TRBV11-3 and TRBJ2-5; 11 bases fit TRBD2. Germline V CDR1 and CDR2: SGHNT, YENEEA. This CDR3 comprises 15 residues. With V trimmed by 5 bases and J by 5 bases, 7 bases remained unmatched. The CDR3 nucleotides are TGTGCCAGCAGCCCACTAGCGGGAGTAGAGGAGACCCAGTACTTC. Translated, it gives CASSPLAGVEETQYF.